This T cell receptor (beta chain) came from a study of T cells of healthy individuals. TCRdb itself ran the 5' RACE reads through MiXCR, one entry per CDR3 protein. The profile shows 100,000 or so distinct CDR3 sequences, around 17% of them singletons. This clonotype was detected only once. The conserved final phenylalanine or tryptophan is absent from the CDR3, which likely points to a read error. This CDR3 is built from 14 residues. Germline CDR1 DFQATT, CDR2 SNEGSKA (reference sequence). Germline trimming cut 3 bases from V and 5 bases from J; bases unmatched to any gene: 5. The chain joins TRBV20-1 to TRBJ2-1, with 9 nucleotides matching TRBD2. The sequence derives from a human donor in good health. CDR3 region: CSARGTSSHNEQFL. The CDR3 DNA reads TGCAGTGCTAGGGGGACTAGCAGCCACAATGAGCAGTTCCTC.